The rows below give T cell receptor beta chains drawn from one sample of a study of blood T cell repertoires in COVID-19. The table came from immunoSEQ multiplex PCR; TCRdb's copy has only in-frame clones and leaves some out. The sample lists roughly 150,000 clones; approximately 83% were seen once. Sequencing used PBMCs or T cells enriched from blood (not recorded which). The receptors shown here come from a man between 65 and 79 years old who had been exposed to COVID-19. CDR3s include the opening cysteine and the closing phenylalanine or tryptophan. A D gene is named only where the DNA matches it firmly. Clone size is not always given. Where it is, it says once, few, many or a class for expanded clones.

D	length	V	J	size	DNA	CDR3
NA	11	TRBV29-1	TRBJ2-3	NA	TGCAGCGCATCATTCACAGATACGCAGTATTTT	CSASFTDTQYF
NA	12	TRBV12-3/TRBV12-4	TRBJ1-4	NA	TGTGCCAGCAGTCCTTACCAGGGAAAACTGTTTTTT	CASSPYQGKLFF
TRBD1	14	TRBV9	TRBJ1-1	NA	TGTGCCAGCAGCCCTCAGGGGGGATTCACTGAAGCTTTCTTT	CASSPQGGFTEAFF
NA	14	TRBV9	TRBJ1-2	NA	TGTGCCAGCAGCGACCTAAGCGGCTCCGGTGGCTACACCTTC	CASSDLSGSGGYTF
TRBD2	16	TRBV4-2	TRBJ2-7	NA	TGTGCCAGCAGCCAAGAAGCTGGCGGGGGATCCTACGAGCAGTACTTC	CASSQEAGGGSYEQYF
NA	20	TRBV19	TRBJ2-3	NA	TGTGCCAGTAGCCTGGCGGGACGCCGAACGTCCGCAGATGAACCCAACACGCAGTATTTT	CASSLAGRRTSADEPNTQYF
TRBD1	15	TRBV27	TRBJ1-2	NA	TGTGCCAGCAGTTTTCGGGTCGGACAGGGGGAAGGTTACACCTTC	CASSFRVGQGEGYTF
NA	15	TRBV7-2	TRBJ2-3	NA	TGTGCCAGCACTGTTGGGTTAGCGGACACAGATACGCAGTATTTT	CASTVGLADTDTQYF
TRBD1	14	TRBV28	TRBJ2-4	NA	TGTGCCAGCAGGACCGGACAGGGCATGAACATTCAGTACTTC	CASRTGQGMNIQYF
TRBD1	17	TRBV7-9	TRBJ2-7	once	TGTGCCAGCAGCCCCACCCCCGAGACAGGGGCGAATTACGAGCAGTACTTC	CASSPTPETGANYEQYF
NA	13	TRBV18	TRBJ1-2	few	TGTGCCAGCTCACCTCGGGACTGGGATGGCTACACCTTC	CASSPRDWDGYTF
NA	14	TRBV6-2/TRBV6-3	TRBJ1-1	NA	TGTGCCAGCAGCTCCGCCCCACAGGGACGTGAGGCTTTCTTT	CASSSAPQGREAFF
TRBD1	14	TRBV4-3	TRBJ2-1	NA	TGCGCCACTGCACAGGGGGACTCCTACAATGAGCAGTTCTTC	CATAQGDSYNEQFF
NA	15	TRBV7-8	TRBJ1-4	NA	TGTGCCAGCAGCCCCGCAGGGGCCCTTAGGGAAAAACTGTTTTTT	CASSPAGALREKLFF
NA	15	TRBV6-2/TRBV6-3	TRBJ2-1	NA	TGTGCCAGCAGTGACAACCCGACAGGCGGCAATGAGCAGTTCTTC	CASSDNPTGGNEQFF
NA	13	TRBV21-1	TRBJ2-3	NA	TGTGCCAGCAGCAAAGGGGGGGGAGATACGCAGTATTTT	CASSKGGGDTQYF
NA	13	TRBV2	TRBJ1-1	NA	TGTGCCAGCAGTGTGAGTTCGAACACTGAAGCTTTCTTT	CASSVSSNTEAFF
TRBD1	15	TRBV18	TRBJ1-6	once	TGTGCCAGCTCACATGGACAGGGGAGTAATTCACCCCTCCACTTT	CASSHGQGSNSPLHF
TRBD1	17	TRBV12-5	TRBJ1-1	NA	TGTGCTAGTGGTTTGGTACCCCTGGGACAGGGGAACACTGAAGCTTTCTTT	CASGLVPLGQGNTEAFF
NA	15	TRBV6-2/TRBV6-3	TRBJ1-1	NA	TGTGCCAGCAGCAACAGTGGATCAGGGCGGACTGAAGCTTTCTTT	CASSNSGSGRTEAFF
TRBD2	17	TRBV7-9	TRBJ2-2	NA	TGTGCCAGCAGCTCGACCGGACTAGCCTCTAACACCGGGGAGCTGTTTTTT	CASSSTGLASNTGELFF
TRBD1	14	TRBV7-9	TRBJ1-2	NA	TGTGCCAGCAGGCACACAGGGGGCGCGAATGGCTACACCTTC	CASRHTGGANGYTF
TRBD1	13	TRBV28	TRBJ1-2	few	TGTGCCATCGTAGGGACAGGCCCGTTGGGCTACACCTTC	CAIVGTGPLGYTF
TRBD2	15	TRBV9	TRBJ2-1	NA	TGTGCCAGCAGCGGTACTAGCGGTTCTAATAATGAGCAGTTCTTC	CASSGTSGSNNEQFF
TRBD1	16	TRBV29-1	TRBJ2-1	NA	TGCAGCGTTGAAGACCGGCAGGACAGGTCCTACAATGAGCAGTTCTTC	CSVEDRQDRSYNEQFF
NA	14	TRBV27	TRBJ1-4	NA	TGTGCCAGCAGTCAGGGCAGGTCGGACGAAAAACTGTTTTTT	CASSQGRSDEKLFF
TRBD1	21	TRBV10-3	TRBJ2-1	NA	TGTGCCATCAGAAAACAACGGGGACTTTTAAAACGCGGACAGGGTAGCGATGAGCAGTTCTTC	CAIRKQRGLLKRGQGSDEQFF
TRBD1	16	TRBV28	TRBJ1-2	NA	TGTGCCAGCAGTTCAGGTCTGGGACAGGGACGTAGTGGCTACACCTTC	CASSSGLGQGRSGYTF
TRBD2	12	TRBV7-2	TRBJ2-7	NA	TGTGCCAGCAGCCCGGGACTATCCGAGCAGTACTTC	CASSPGLSEQYF
NA	11	TRBV2	TRBJ2-1	few	TGTGCCAGCAGTCCATACAATGAGCAGTTCTTC	CASSPYNEQFF
NA	13	TRBV4-3	TRBJ2-5	NA	TGCGCCAGCAGCCAAGAACTCCAAGAGACCCAGTACTTC	CASSQELQETQYF
NA	13	TRBV6-5	TRBJ1-1	NA	TGTGCCAGCACCCTATGGCAGGGCACTGAAGCTTTCTTT	CASTLWQGTEAFF
TRBD2	17	TRBV18	TRBJ2-3	NA	TGTGCCAGCTCACCACCGAAGGTAGCGGGAGGATTGGATACGCAGTATTTT	CASSPPKVAGGLDTQYF
NA	14	TRBV14	TRBJ1-2	NA	TGTGCCAGCAGTCGAAACGGACAGCAGAGGGGCTACACCTTC	CASSRNGQQRGYTF
TRBD1	14	TRBV14	TRBJ1-1	NA	TGTGCCAGCAGCCCCCGGACAGGGGGCGCGGGAGCTTTCTTT	CASSPRTGGAGAFF
TRBD2	17	TRBV7-8	TRBJ2-1	NA	TGTGCCAGCAGCCCGACTATTCCGGGACTAGTTGCCAATGAGCAGTTCTTC	CASSPTIPGLVANEQFF
NA	16	TRBV5-6	TRBJ1-6	few	TGTGCCAGCAGCTCGGACGGGGTCACCTATAATTCACCCCTCCACTTT	CASSSDGVTYNSPLHF
TRBD2	13	TRBV4-3	TRBJ2-5	NA	TGCGCCAGCAGCCCTTCCGGGACTAGCGTTCAGTACTTC	CASSPSGTSVQYF
NA	16	TRBV18	TRBJ1-6	NA	TGTGCCAGCTCGTCCTCCTCAGGGGTAGGTAATTCACCCCTCCACTTT	CASSSSSGVGNSPLHF
NA	15	TRBV6-1	TRBJ2-6	NA	TGTGCCAGCAGTGAAGCCGGCGGTGGGGCCAACGTCCTGACTTTC	CASSEAGGGANVLTF
TRBD1	19	TRBV4-3	TRBJ1-1	NA	TGCGCCAGCAGCCAAGACAGGGGGGCAGGAAGATTAAGGAGCACTGAAGCTTTCTTT	CASSQDRGAGRLRSTEAFF
NA	13	TRBV25-1	TRBJ1-1	NA	TGTGCCAGCCGAGGACAGATGAACACTGAAGCTTTCTTT	CASRGQMNTEAFF
TRBD2	16	TRBV9	TRBJ2-3	NA	TGTGCCAGCAGCGTAGGCCTAGCGGGGGGTACAGATACGCAGTATTTT	CASSVGLAGGTDTQYF
TRBD1	13	TRBV2	TRBJ2-2	NA	TGTGCCAGGCAGGGGGCGGAGGCCGGGGAGCTGTTTTTT	CARQGAEAGELFF
TRBD2	18	TRBV6-2/TRBV6-3	TRBJ2-1	NA	TGTGCCAGCAGTTACGTGGGGTCTAAGACTAGCGGGCGGAATGAGCAGTTCTTC	CASSYVGSKTSGRNEQFF
NA	16	TRBV19	TRBJ1-4	NA	TGTGCCAGTACACCAGGGCGCTTGGCAACTAATGAAAAACTGTTTTTT	CASTPGRLATNEKLFF
TRBD1	15	TRBV18	TRBJ1-4	NA	TGTGCCAGCTCACCACCGGGACAGGGGGTTGAAAAACTGTTTTTT	CASSPPGQGVEKLFF
NA	16	TRBV1	TRBJ1-5	NA	TGCACCAGCAGCCAAGATAAAGCGGGGAGAGGGCAGCCCCAGCATTTT	CTSSQDKAGRGQPQHF
NA	14	TRBV11-3	TRBJ1-1	NA	TGTGCCAGCAGCCCGGGGGAGGGGGGCACTGAAGCTTTCTTT	CASSPGEGGTEAFF
NA	13	TRBV7-2	TRBJ1-5	NA	TGTGCCAGCAGCTTAGGGGCAGGTCAGCCCCAGCATTTT	CASSLGAGQPQHF
NA	17	TRBV3-1/TRBV3-2	TRBJ2-5	NA	TGTGCCAGCAGCCAAGATAGGAGGGGCCCTCAGAGGGAGACCCAGTACTTC	CASSQDRRGPQRETQYF
NA	12	TRBV2	TRBJ1-1	NA	TGTGGGCTGGGACAACTGAACACTGAAGCTTTCTTT	CGLGQLNTEAFF
NA	16	TRBV4-1	TRBJ2-1	NA	TGCGCCAGCAGCCAAGCCCTAGACTCTCCCTACAATGAGCAGTTCTTC	CASSQALDSPYNEQFF
NA	16	TRBV6-4	TRBJ2-1	NA	TGTGCCAGCAGTGAGGCCCCAATTGGAGAATACAATGAGCAGTTCTTC	CASSEAPIGEYNEQFF
NA	14	TRBV9	TRBJ2-5	few	TGTGCCAGCAGCGCTTCAGGGGTATCGGAGACCCAGTACTTC	CASSASGVSETQYF
TRBD2	15	TRBV4-1	TRBJ2-7	NA	TGCGCCAGCAGCCAAGGTCGAGGCGGGAGTTACGAGCAGTACTTC	CASSQGRGGSYEQYF